The T cell receptor beta chain described here comes from a study of T cell responses to AZD1222 COVID-19 vaccine. Overall study results and limits: The donor group comprised mostly white British people and more females; the analysis possibly underestimated clonal diversity. Variant regions that are unmutated are reportedly the target of nearly half of spike-specific TCRs.

As for this clone: Its specificity is unknown.

Libraries were prepared by immunoSEQ multiplex PCR; TCRdb keeps only in-frame clonotypes and omits some of them. The table shows 100,000 or so clones, with just under 90% occurring only once. The germline gives CDR1 MDHEN, CDR2 SYDVKM. The CDR3 is 15 amino acids. V gave up 3 bases and J gave up 4 bases; unmatched junction bases: 3. The chain uses TRBV28 and TRBJ2-2, with TRBD1 identical over 9 bases. The origin of this receptor is an adult in good health. The sequencing here drew on peripheral blood, taken on day 0 of AZD1222 vaccination. The CDR3 coding sequence is TGTGCCAGCAGTTTTACAGGGGGCGGCACCGGGGAGCTGTTTTTT. Translation: CASSFTGGGTGELFF.